Described below is a single T cell receptor (beta chain) sequence and its context. This entry belongs to a study of CD8 T cells in Susac syndrome. A quantity of about 0.5 to 1 ug RNA underwent reverse transcription using random hexamers. Multiplex PCR with immunoSEQ amplified the TCR beta CDR3 across 54 Vbeta and 13 Jbeta. From the immunoSEQ multiplex PCR reads, TCRdb called clonotypes with MiXCR, one entry per CDR3 protein. The sample has around 170,000 distinct CDR3 sequences, about 90% seen once; the top ten hold 0.065% to 0.085%. V was shortened by 3 bases and J by 9 bases, with 18 bases between the two germline ends. The CDR3 covers 14 residues. CDR1 SQVTM and CDR2 ANQGSEA come from the germline V gene.

The sequencing sample was made of CD4+ T cells from PBMCs. The origin of this receptor is a human donor in good health. The chain joins TRBV29-1 to TRBJ1-5, with D perhaps matching TRBD1 (5 bases). CDR3 nucleotide sequence: TGCAGCGTTGACCCTTCGGGCAGGGCAGGGCCCCAGCATTTT. It translates to CSVDPSGRAGPQHF.